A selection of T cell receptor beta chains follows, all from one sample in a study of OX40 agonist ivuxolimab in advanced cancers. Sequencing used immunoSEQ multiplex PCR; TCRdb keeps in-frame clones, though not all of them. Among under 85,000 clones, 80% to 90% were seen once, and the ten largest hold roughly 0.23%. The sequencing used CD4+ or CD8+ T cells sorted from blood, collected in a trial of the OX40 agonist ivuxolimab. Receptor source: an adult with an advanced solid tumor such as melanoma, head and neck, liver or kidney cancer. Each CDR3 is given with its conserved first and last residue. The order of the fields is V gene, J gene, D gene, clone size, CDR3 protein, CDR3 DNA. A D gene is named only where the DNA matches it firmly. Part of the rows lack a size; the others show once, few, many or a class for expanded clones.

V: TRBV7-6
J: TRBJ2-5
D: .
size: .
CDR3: CASSLGRTVRQETQYF
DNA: TGTGCCAGCAGCTTAGGGAGGACGGTGCGGCAAGAGACCCAGTACTTC

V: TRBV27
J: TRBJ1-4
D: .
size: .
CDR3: CASSYLGEKLFF
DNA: TGTGCCAGCAGTTACCTCGGCGAAAAACTGTTTTTT

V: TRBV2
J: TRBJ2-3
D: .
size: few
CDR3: CATSSSTDTQYF
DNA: TGTGCCACTTCCTCTAGCACAGATACGCAGTATTTT

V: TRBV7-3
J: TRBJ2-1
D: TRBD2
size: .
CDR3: CASSQGTSGSNEQFF
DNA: TGTGCCAGCAGCCAGGGGACTAGCGGGAGTAATGAGCAGTTCTTC

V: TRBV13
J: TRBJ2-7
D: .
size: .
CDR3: CASSLGRQSYEQYF
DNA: TGTGCCAGCAGCTTAGGACGGCAGTCCTACGAGCAGTACTTC

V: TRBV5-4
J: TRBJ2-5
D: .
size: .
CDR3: CASSFEGVSRETQYF
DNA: TGTGCCAGCAGCTTTGAGGGAGTGTCTCGAGAGACCCAGTACTTC

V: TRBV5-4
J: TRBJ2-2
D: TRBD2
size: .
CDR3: CASSLNTAGLAGVDGELFF
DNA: TGTGCCAGCAGCTTGAATACCGCCGGACTAGCGGGAGTCGACGGGGAGCTGTTTTTT

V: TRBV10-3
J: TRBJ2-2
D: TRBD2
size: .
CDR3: CAISASSGFASGRHNTGELFF
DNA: TGTGCCATCAGTGCTTCTTCTGGGTTCGCTAGCGGGAGACATAACACCGGGGAGCTGTTTTTT

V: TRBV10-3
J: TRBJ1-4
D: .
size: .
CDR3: CAIRSTDTNEKLFF
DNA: TGTGCCATCAGATCGACAGACACTAATGAAAAACTGTTTTTT

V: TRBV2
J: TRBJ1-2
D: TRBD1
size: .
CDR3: CASSPGQGAGYTF
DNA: TGTGCCAGCAGTCCGGGACAGGGGGCTGGCTACACCTTC

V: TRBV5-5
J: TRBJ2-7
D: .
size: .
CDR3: CASSRGPGIGYEQYF
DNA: TGTGCCAGCAGCAGGGGCCCAGGTATAGGTTACGAGCAGTACTTC

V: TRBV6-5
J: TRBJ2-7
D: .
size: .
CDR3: CASSPPGSSTYEQYF
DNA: TGTGCCAGCAGCCCCCCCGGGAGTAGCACCTACGAGCAGTACTTC

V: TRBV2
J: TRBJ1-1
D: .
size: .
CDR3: CASRYTGLESEAFF
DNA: TGTGCCAGCAGGTATACAGGGTTGGAGTCTGAAGCTTTCTTT

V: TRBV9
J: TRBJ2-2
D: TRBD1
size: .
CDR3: CASSTWAGTGVTGELFF
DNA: TGTGCCAGCAGCACCTGGGCCGGGACAGGGGTGACCGGGGAGCTGTTTTTT

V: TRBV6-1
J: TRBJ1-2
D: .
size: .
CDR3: CATTEGYGYTF
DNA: TGTGCCACAACCGAAGGCTATGGCTACACCTTC

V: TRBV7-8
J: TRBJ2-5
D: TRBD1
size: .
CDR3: CASSLVYGAGGQETQYF
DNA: TGTGCCAGCAGCTTAGTTTACGGGGCAGGGGGCCAAGAGACCCAGTACTTC

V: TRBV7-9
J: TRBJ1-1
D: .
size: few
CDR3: CASSLRGANTEAFF
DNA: TGTGCCAGCAGCTTAAGGGGGGCGAACACTGAAGCTTTCTTT

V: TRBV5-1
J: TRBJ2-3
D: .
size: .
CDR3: CASSRGGSTDTQYF
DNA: TGCGCCAGCTCGCGGGGCGGGAGCACAGATACGCAGTATTTT

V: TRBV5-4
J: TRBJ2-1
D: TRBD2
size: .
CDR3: CASSLGLAGGPTSYNEQFF
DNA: TGTGCCAGCAGCTTGGGGCTAGCGGGAGGACCAACCTCCTACAATGAGCAGTTCTTC

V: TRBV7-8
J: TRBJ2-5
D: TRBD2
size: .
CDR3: CASSGKGTSAQETQYF
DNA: TGTGCCAGCAGCGGTAAGGGGACTAGCGCCCAAGAGACCCAGTACTTC

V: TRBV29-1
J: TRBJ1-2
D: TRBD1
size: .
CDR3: CSVVRDRGYGYTF
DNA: TGCAGCGTTGTAAGGGACAGGGGCTATGGCTACACCTTC

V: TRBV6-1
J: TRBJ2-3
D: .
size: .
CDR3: CASSFLGITTDTQYF
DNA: TGTGCCAGCTCGTTCCTGGGAATAACCACAGATACGCAGTATTTT

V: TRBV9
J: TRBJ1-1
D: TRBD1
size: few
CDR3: CARDRGQVNTEAFF
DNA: TGTGCCAGAGATCGAGGACAGGTGAACACTGAAGCTTTCTTT

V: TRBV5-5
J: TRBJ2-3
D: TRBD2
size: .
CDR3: CASSPRTPGLAGVSTDTQYF
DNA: TGTGCCAGCAGCCCTAGGACACCGGGACTAGCGGGAGTCAGCACAGATACGCAGTATTTT

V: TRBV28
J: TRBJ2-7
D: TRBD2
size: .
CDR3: CASRLAGVGEQYF
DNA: TGTGCCAGCAGGCTAGCGGGAGTTGGGGAGCAGTACTTC

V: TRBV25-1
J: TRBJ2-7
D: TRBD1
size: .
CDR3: CASSGVGTVSYEQYF
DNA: TGTGCCAGCAGTGGGGTTGGGACAGTTTCCTACGAGCAGTACTTC

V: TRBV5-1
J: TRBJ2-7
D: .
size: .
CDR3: CASSFDANEQYF
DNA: TGCGCCAGCAGCTTTGACGCTAACGAGCAGTACTTC

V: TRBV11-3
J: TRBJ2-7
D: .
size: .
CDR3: CASSLGHRNSGLYEQYF
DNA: TGTGCCAGCAGCTTAGGTCACAGAAACTCCGGCCTCTACGAGCAGTACTTC

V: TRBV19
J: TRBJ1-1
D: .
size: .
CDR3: CASSPSSREGWGAFF
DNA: TGTGCCAGTAGCCCCAGCTCGAGGGAGGGATGGGGGGCTTTCTTT

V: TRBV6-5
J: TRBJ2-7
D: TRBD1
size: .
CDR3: CATNLKPGQAYEQYF
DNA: TGTGCCACCAATTTAAAACCGGGACAGGCCTACGAGCAGTACTTC

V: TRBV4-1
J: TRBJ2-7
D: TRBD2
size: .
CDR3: CASSQVVTSGTHEQYF
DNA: TGCGCCAGCAGCCAAGTGGTTACTAGCGGAACCCACGAGCAGTACTTC

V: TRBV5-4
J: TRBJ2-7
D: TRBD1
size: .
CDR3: CASSTFRTGENSYEQYF
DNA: TGTGCCAGCAGCACCTTTCGTACAGGGGAAAACTCCTACGAGCAGTACTTC

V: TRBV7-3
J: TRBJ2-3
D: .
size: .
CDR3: CASSPSVLGTDTQYF
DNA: TGTGCCAGCAGCCCTAGCGTCCTTGGCACAGATACGCAGTATTTT

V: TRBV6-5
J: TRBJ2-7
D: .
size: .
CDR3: CASSWPSANSYEQYF
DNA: TGTGCCAGCAGTTGGCCTAGCGCCAACTCCTACGAGCAGTACTTC

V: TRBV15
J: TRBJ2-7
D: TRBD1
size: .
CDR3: CATSREGTGVSYEQYF
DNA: TGTGCCACCAGCAGAGAAGGGACAGGGGTAAGCTACGAGCAGTACTTC

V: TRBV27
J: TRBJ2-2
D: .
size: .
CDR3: CAGRRPNFNTGELFF
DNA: TGTGCCGGTAGGAGACCCAACTTTAACACCGGGGAGCTGTTTTTT

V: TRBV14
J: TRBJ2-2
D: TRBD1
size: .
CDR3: CASSSPPLRGQYTGELFF
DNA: TGTGCCAGCAGCTCCCCGCCCCTCAGGGGGCAGTACACCGGGGAGCTGTTTTTT

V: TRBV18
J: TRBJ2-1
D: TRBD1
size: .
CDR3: CASSPRTGENSNEQFF
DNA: TGTGCCAGCTCACCAAGGACAGGGGAAAATTCCAATGAGCAGTTCTTC

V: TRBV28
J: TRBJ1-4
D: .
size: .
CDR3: CAVTGPEHEKLFF
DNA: TGTGCCGTAACAGGGCCGGAGCATGAAAAACTGTTTTTT

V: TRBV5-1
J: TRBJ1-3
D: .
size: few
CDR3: CASSGTGNSGNTIYF
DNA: TGCGCCAGCAGCGGAACGGGGAACTCTGGAAACACCATATATTTT

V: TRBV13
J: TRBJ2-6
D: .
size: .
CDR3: CASSLGTTSGANVLTF
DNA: TGTGCCAGCAGCCTAGGGACAACCTCTGGGGCCAACGTCCTGACTTTC

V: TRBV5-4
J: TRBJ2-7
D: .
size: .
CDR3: CASNNPGASSYEQYF
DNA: TGTGCCAGCAACAACCCGGGGGCGAGCTCCTACGAGCAGTACTTC

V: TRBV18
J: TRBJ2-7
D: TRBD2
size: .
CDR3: CASSPASGTSYEQYF
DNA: TGTGCCAGCTCACCGGCTAGCGGGACTTCCTACGAGCAGTACTTC

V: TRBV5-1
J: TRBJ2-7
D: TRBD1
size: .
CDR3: CASSTRTGSTEQYF
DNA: TGCGCCAGCAGCACGCGGACAGGGTCGACCGAGCAGTACTTC

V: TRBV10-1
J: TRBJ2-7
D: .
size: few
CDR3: CASSEGPGDEQYF
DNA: TGCGCCAGCAGTGAGGGGCCCGGGGACGAGCAGTACTTC

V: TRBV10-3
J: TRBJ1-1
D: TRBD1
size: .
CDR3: CAISGTGGATEAFF
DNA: TGTGCCATTTCCGGGACAGGGGGGGCCACTGAAGCTTTCTTT

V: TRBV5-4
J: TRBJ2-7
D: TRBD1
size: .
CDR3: CASSPSDRDSYEQYF
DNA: TGTGCCAGCAGCCCATCGGACAGGGACTCCTACGAGCAGTACTTC

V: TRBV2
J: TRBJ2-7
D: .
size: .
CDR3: CASTFRAVSYEQYF
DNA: TGTGCCAGCACCTTCCGGGCAGTTTCCTACGAGCAGTACTTC

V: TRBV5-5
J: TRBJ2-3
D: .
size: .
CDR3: CASSLTRRTDTQYF
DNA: TGTGCCAGCAGCTTGACTCGTCGCACAGATACGCAGTATTTT

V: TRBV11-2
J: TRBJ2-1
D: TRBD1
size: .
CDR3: CASSSDRGVEFF
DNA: TGTGCCAGCAGCAGCGACAGGGGTGTAGAGTTCTTC

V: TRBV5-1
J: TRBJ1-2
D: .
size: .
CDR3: CASSFSSETSDTF
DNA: TGCGCCAGCAGCTTTAGTTCAGAGACATCCGACACCTTC

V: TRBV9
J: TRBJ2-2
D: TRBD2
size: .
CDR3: CASSVFSGLNTGELFF
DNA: TGTGCCAGCAGCGTCTTTAGCGGGCTGAACACCGGGGAGCTGTTTTTT

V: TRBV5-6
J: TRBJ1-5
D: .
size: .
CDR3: CASSPGSSNQPQHF
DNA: TGTGCCAGCAGCCCAGGGTCGTCCAATCAGCCCCAGCATTTT

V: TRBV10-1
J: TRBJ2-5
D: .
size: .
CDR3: CASSESLGQETQYF
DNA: TGCGCCAGCAGTGAGTCTTTGGGGCAAGAGACCCAGTACTTC

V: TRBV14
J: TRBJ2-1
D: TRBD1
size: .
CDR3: CASSPWEGTGLHNEQFF
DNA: TGTGCCAGCAGCCCTTGGGAAGGGACAGGGCTCCACAATGAGCAGTTCTTC

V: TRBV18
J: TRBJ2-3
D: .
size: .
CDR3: CASSPGYDTDTQYF
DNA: TGTGCCAGCTCACCGGGATACGACACAGATACGCAGTATTTT

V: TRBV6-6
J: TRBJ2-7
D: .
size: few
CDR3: CASSRKQGLRNEQYF
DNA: TGTGCCAGCAGCAGAAAACAGGGTCTAAGAAACGAGCAGTACTTC